What follows is one TCR beta chain and its context. Trimming cost V 6 bases and J 5 bases; bases outside gene matches: 9. This CDR3 is 15 amino acids long. Per the germline V gene, CDR1 is MDHEN and CDR2 is SYDVKM. One entry per CDR3 protein results from TCRdb running MiXCR on the reads. The sample has 500,000 to 600,000 distinct CDR3 sequences; 16% are singletons. This specimen belongs to a study of T cell repertoires in cytomegalovirus infection. The receptor comes from a human donor in good health (CMV status not recorded). Some clones in this sample may be carry-over from other donors' samples. The chain employs TRBV28 and TRBJ2-3; 9 positions agree with TRBD1. Sequencing was performed on CD8+ T cells from PBMCs. CDR3 protein: CASSLTGGAGDTQYF. The CDR3 DNA follows: TGTGCCAGCAGCTTAACAGGGGGCGCGGGAGATACGCAGTATTTT.